Listed here are 26 T cell receptor beta chains from one sample, sequenced in a study of shared T cell receptors in the human thymus. TCRdb's table, derived via immunoSEQ multiplex PCR, lists solely in-frame clones and lacks some. The repertoire holds 540,000 or so clones, with about four fifths as singletons. This sample was shared with a second study, whose subject was human thymus T cells.

Sequenced material: thymocytes. The receptors originated from a boy younger than two with a congenital heart defect.

The chain combines TRBV28 with TRBJ1-4, with 9 positions matching TRBD1. CDR1 is MDHEN, CDR2 SYDVKM, per germline. CDR3 length equals 20 residues. J was trimmed by 1 base and V by 3 bases; bases with no gene match: 15. The CDR3 is CASSFSPPGQGFETNEKLFF. In nucleotides, the CDR3 is TGTGCCAGCAGTTTTAGCCCCCCGGGACAGGGATTTGAAACTAATGAAAAACTGTTTTTT.

This clone is a singleton in its sample. The chain employs TRBV19 and TRBJ2-3; a possible D gene is TRBD2 (5 bases). The CDR3 is made up of 12 amino acids. The germline gives CDR1 LNHDA, CDR2 SQIVND (reference sequence). Trimming took 5 bases from V and 5 from J, leaving 8 bases between them. The CDR3 protein is CASSPREDTQYF. The CDR3 DNA reads TGTGCCAGTAGTCCCCGGGAAGATACGCAGTATTTT.

The CDR3 is CASRTLGEVETQYF. Here the CDR3 DNA reads TGTGCCAGCAGAACCCTAGGGGAGGTAGAGACCCAGTACTTC. The J gene is TRBJ2-5, the V gene TRBV6-5; TRBD2 might be the D (6 bases). The CDR3 runs 14 residues. Germline CDR1 is MNHEY and CDR2 is SVGAGI. The V end was cut by 6 bases, the J end by 4 bases, with 15 bases between.

V gene TRBV6-6 combines with J gene TRBJ1-1; no reliable D call. CDR1 MNHNY and CDR2 SVGAGI come from the germline V gene (reference sequence). V was clipped by 7 bases and J by 3 bases, with 18 bases between them. This CDR3 is built from 15 residues. The DNA of the CDR3 is TGTGCCAGCACCCCCCGGTGGCGGAGGGACACTGAAGCTTTCTTT. Protein sequence: CASTPRWRRDTEAFF.

This sequence joins TRBV7-6 and TRBJ2-5; 7 bases fit TRBD2. The J call may not be correct, given that the DNA end is closer to TRBJ2-7. CDR3 length: 12 residues. CDR1 is SGHVS, CDR2 FNYEAQ, per germline. DNA of the CDR3: TGTGCCACCCGGGGGGACCTCTACGAGCAGTACTTC. Encoded protein: CATRGDLYEQYF.

This clone was detected only a few times. The chain uses TRBV11-2 and TRBJ1-5, with D unresolved. This CDR3 has 14 residues. The germline gives CDR1 SGHAT, CDR2 FQNNGV. Trimming took off 5 bases at V and 4 bases at J, with 12 bases between the two ends. CDR3 residues: CASSPRGTNQPQHF. The CDR3 DNA reads TGTGCCAGCAGCCCCCGGGGTACGAATCAGCCCCAGCATTTT.

The CDR3 here is CASSRSGTPNYGYTF. The CDR3 coding sequence is TGTGCCAGCAGCCGTTCCGGGACACCGAACTATGGCTACACCTTC. The V call is TRBV14, the J call TRBJ1-2; tentatively, D is TRBD1 (6 bases). This CDR3 spans 15 amino acids. The germline V gene encodes CDR1 SGHDN and CDR2 FVKESK. V was trimmed by 4 bases and J by 2 bases, leaving 14 bases between them.

The chain combines TRBV7-2 with TRBJ1-2; D is perhaps TRBD1 (6 bases). Trimming took 6 bases from V and 4 from J, leaving 18 bases between them. Germline V gene sequence: CDR1 SGHTA, CDR2 FQGNSA. The CDR3 is made up of 15 amino acids. CDR3: CASRKPRDTSYGYTF. The CDR3 region has the DNA TGTGCCAGCAGAAAACCCCGGGACACTTCCTATGGCTACACCTTC.

The chain uses TRBV7-2 and TRBJ1-4; D perhaps matches TRBD1 (6 bases). The germline V gene encodes CDR1 SGHTA and CDR2 FQGNSA. Trimming took 1 base from V and 8 from J, leaving 14 bases between them. The length of the CDR3 is 15 residues. CDR3: CASSLDARGWEKLFF. CDR3 sequence (DNA): TGTGCCAGCAGCTTAGACGCCAGGGGATGGGAAAAACTGTTTTTT.

This chain uses TRBV27 with TRBJ2-2; D unclear. Germline loops: CDR1 MNHEY, CDR2 SMNVEV (reference sequence). Between the trimmed V and J ends, which lost 0 bases and 1 base, there was a span of 9 bases. The CDR3 covers 16 residues. CDR3 nucleotide sequence: TGTGCCAGCAGTTTATCCTTTGGCAGGAACACCGGGGAGCTGTTTTTT. It translates to CASSLSFGRNTGELFF.

This chain links TRBV6-6 with TRBJ1-3; no reliable D call. Between the trimmed V and J ends, which lost 6 bases and 0 bases, there was a span of 12 bases. Germline CDR1 and CDR2: MNHNY and SVGAGI (reference sequence). This CDR3 has 15 amino acids. The CDR3 is CASSRDNPSGNTIYF. CDR3 DNA sequence: TGTGCCAGCAGCCGCGACAACCCCTCTGGAAACACCATATATTTT.

This clone has only one observation. Compared with germline, one end of the junction differs, possibly owing to a read error. The gene calls are TRBV6-1 and TRBJ2-1; TRBD1 agrees at 10 bases. Looked up from germline, CDR1 is MNHNS and CDR2 is SASEGT. The CDR3 is 14 residues long. CDR3 DNA: TGTGCCAACAGTGAAGGGACAGGGGACAATGAGCAGTTCTTC. Translation gives CANSEGTGDNEQFF.

This clone has just a few counts. CDR3 amino acids: CASSKKQPSAGRNTEAFF. CDR3 coding DNA: TGTGCCAGCAGCAAAAAACAACCCTCGGCGGGGAGGAACACTGAAGCTTTCTTT. The chain recombines TRBV21-1 with TRBJ1-1. TRBV21-1 is a recognized pseudogene. This CDR3 contains 18 residues.

The chain links TRBV15 to TRBJ2-2; possible D gene TRBD1, 5 bases. The CDR3 totals 16 residues. Germline CDR1 reads LNHNV; CDR2 reads YYDKDF (reference sequence). Trimming took off 0 bases at V and 2 bases at J, with 10 bases between the two ends. The CDR3, as DNA: TGTGCCACCAGCAGAGATCAGGGCAGTAACACCGGGGAGCTGTTTTTT. It translates to CATSRDQGSNTGELFF.

In its sample, this clone was seen once. The DNA for the CDR3 is TGTGCCAGCAGTTACTCGATGCCCGACAGGACGGCAAAACTGTTTTTT. Translated, it gives CASSYSMPDRTAKLFF. This chain uses TRBV6-5 with TRBJ1-4; TRBD1 is a possible D gene (6 bases). The V gene's germline CDR1 is MNHEY and CDR2 SVGAGI. The CDR3 is 16 amino acids. V was cut by 0 bases and J by 10 bases, with 18 bases left in between.

The chain joins TRBV19 to TRBJ1-5; TRBD1 matches at 7 bases. The CDR3 loop spans 15 amino acids. The J segment lost 4 bases and the V segment lost 3 bases, leaving 6 bases of the junction unmatched. From germline, CDR1 is LNHDA and CDR2 SQIVND (reference sequence). DNA of the CDR3: TGTGCCAGTAGTATCCTGACAGGGTCGAATCAGCCCCAGCATTTT. As protein: CASSILTGSNQPQHF.

About this clone: In the same sample, other DNA sequences code for this CDR3. The chain couples TRBV11-2 to TRBJ2-7; D unclear. Trimming removed 9 bases at V and 1 base at J, with 28 bases between. The germline V gene has CDR1 SGHAT and CDR2 FQNNGV. The CDR3 is made up of 18 amino acids. CDR3 in amino acids: CASSPPLQRNYPSYEQYF. DNA for the CDR3: TGTGCCAGTAGCCCGCCCCTACAACGAAACTACCCGTCCTACGAGCAGTACTTC. The full variable domain, rest sourced from reference TRBV11-2 and TRBJ2-7, is EAGVAQSPRYKIIEKRQSVAFWCNPISGHATLYWYQQILGQGPKLLIQFQNNGVVDDSQLPKDRFSAERLKGVDSTLKIQPAKLEDSAVYLCASSPPLQRNYPSYEQYFGPGTRLTVT.

The chain recombines TRBV7-9 with TRBJ2-7; TRBD2 might be the D (5 bases). This CDR3 has 11 amino acids. Germline values: CDR1 SEHNR, CDR2 FQNEAQ (reference sequence). Trimming cost V 5 bases and J 5 bases, with 7 bases left between them. DNA for the CDR3: TGTGCCAGCAGCCATAGCGACGAGCAGTACTTC. This translates into CASSHSDEQYF.

This clone was counted only a few times. The chain couples TRBV19 to TRBJ1-2; tentative D call: TRBD1 (5 bases). V lost 7 bases to trimming and J lost 5 bases, with 17 bases between them. CDR1 is LNHDA, CDR2 SQIVND, per germline (reference sequence). CDR3 length equals 14 residues. CDR3 sequence reads: CASTPPGAGYGYTF. The DNA for the CDR3 is TGTGCCAGTACCCCTCCCGGGGCGGGATATGGCTACACCTTC.

This chain links TRBV11-2 with TRBJ2-5, with TRBD2 matching 12 bases. The length of the CDR3 is 18 residues. The germline CDR1 and CDR2 sequences are SGHAT and FQNNGV. Losses at the gene ends were 3 bases for V and 5 bases for J; bases not matched to a gene: 13. The CDR3 region is CASSFLRASGRAGETQYF. As DNA, the CDR3 is TGTGCCAGCAGCTTCCTAAGGGCTAGCGGGAGGGCCGGGGAGACCCAGTACTTC.

The chain joins TRBV12-5 to TRBJ2-1; 10 nucleotides match TRBD1. This CDR3 region has 15 residues. The ends lost 6 bases at V and 4 bases at J; junction bases unmatched: 6. CDR1 and CDR2 (germline): LGHNT, FRNRAP. CDR3 protein: CASGLGQGPYNEQFF. In DNA, the CDR3 is TGTGCTAGTGGCCTGGGACAGGGGCCTTACAATGAGCAGTTCTTC.

The V call is TRBV20-1, the J call TRBJ2-7; weak D call: TRBD2 (5 bases). The ends were cut back, 4 bases at V and 3 bases at J, with 7 bases in the middle. Germline V gene sequence: CDR1 DFQATT, CDR2 SNEGSKA (reference sequence). This CDR3 is 11 amino acids long. CDR3 in amino acids: CSAIRGYEQYF. The CDR3 nucleotides are TGCAGTGCTATTCGGGGCTACGAGCAGTACTTC.

The chain has TRBV5-4 and TRBJ2-7; D is undetermined. The CDR3 runs 13 residues. V was clipped by 1 base and J by 3 bases, with 8 bases between them. Germline CDR1 reads SGHNT; CDR2 reads YYREEE (reference sequence). The CDR3 here is CASSLMSDYEQYF. The DNA of the CDR3 is TGTGCCAGCAGCTTGATGTCAGACTACGAGCAGTACTTC. The variable domain in full, completed from reference TRBV5-4 and TRBJ2-7, reads ETGVTQSPTHLIKTRGQQVTLRCSSQSGHNTVSWYQQALGQGPQFIFQYYREEENGRGNFPPRFSGLQFPNYSSELNVNALELDDSALYLCASSLMSDYEQYFGPGTRLTVT.

This rearrangement joins TRBV5-1 to TRBJ2-5; weak D call: TRBD1 (5 bases). Germline loops: CDR1 SGHRS, CDR2 YFSETQ. The CDR3 length is 13 residues. Trimming took off 0 bases at V and 5 bases at J, with 8 bases between the two ends. This CDR3 is CASSLEGRETQYF. DNA of the CDR3: TGCGCCAGCAGCTTGGAGGGGCGGGAGACCCAGTACTTC.

This chain links TRBV27 with TRBJ2-7, with D possibly TRBD1 on 6 matching bases. The CDR3 sequence is 16 residues long. Germline CDR1 MNHEY, CDR2 SMNVEV (reference sequence). The V end lost 5 bases, the J end lost 3 bases, and 20 bases lay between the germline ends. CDR3 region: CASSPGTTTGIYEQYF. The CDR3 nucleotides are TGTGCCAGCAGTCCCGGGACAACGACTGGGATCTACGAGCAGTACTTC.

The chain employs TRBV5-6 and TRBJ2-1, with D tentatively TRBD2 (7 bases). Germline V gives CDR1 SGHDT, CDR2 YYEEEE. The ends were cut back, 6 bases at V and 2 bases at J, with 18 bases in the middle. The CDR3 has 16 amino acids. The CDR3 loop is CASIPHREGAYNEQFF. The CDR3 coding sequence is TGTGCCAGCATCCCGCACAGGGAGGGGGCCTACAATGAGCAGTTCTTC. Combining the CDR3 with reference TRBV5-6 and TRBJ2-1 gives the whole variable domain DAGVTQSPTHLIKTRGQQVTLRCSPKSGHDTVSWYQQALGQGPQFIFQYYEEEERQRGNFPDRFSGHQFPNYSSELNVNALLLGDSALYLCASIPHREGAYNEQFFGPGTRLTVL.